The source of this TCR beta chain is a study of cytomegalovirus exposure and HLA in healthy donors. The assay was immunoSEQ multiplex PCR, and TCRdb's table has in-frame clones only and misses some. The sample has 150,000 to 200,000 clones; around nine tenths are singletons. Study-wide results and caveats: Overall, approximately 150 TCR beta chains were annotated as cytomegalovirus-associated.

Germline CDR1 reads SQVTM; CDR2 reads ANQGSEA. Trimming removed 1 base at V and 11 bases at J, with 11 bases between. This CDR3 is 11 amino acids long. For this clone: What it binds is not known.

The TCR was taken from a young man in good health and CMV-seropositive. The genes are TRBV29-1 and TRBJ1-1; D is unclear. The sequencing input was PBMCs. CDR3 coding DNA: TGCAGCGTTGAAGTAGGCCTATGGGCTTTCTTT. It specifies CSVEVGLWAFF.